This paragraph reports one T cell receptor (beta chain). Its matching antigen is unknown. The data were obtained in a study of T-cell memory formation after mild COVID-19. Study at large: Each donor largely had its own TCR clusters.

Using its own MiXCR run on the 5' RACE reads, TCRdb lists one record per CDR3 protein. The data contain around 530,000 distinct CDR3 sequences, roughly 22% of them singletons. Study results and limitations: CD4+ contracting clones were mainly CM and EM; CD8+ ones, EMRA. There was no confirmation that second-wave clones peaking on day 37 were SARS-CoV-2 specific.

Deletions cut 4 bases from V and 0 bases from J, with 3 bases between. The CDR3 loop spans 12 amino acids. Germline CDR1 and CDR2: ENHRY and SYGVKD. Material for sequencing was PBMCs or a T cell subset sorted from them (not recorded which). The chain combines TRBV10-3 with TRBJ1-2, with D unresolved. The sequence came from an adult woman who had mild COVID-19 (a few samples of this study predate the infection). Cell type and time point are not known. CDR3 region: CAISAANYGYTF. The CDR3, as DNA: TGTGCCATCAGTGCAGCTAACTATGGCTACACCTTC.